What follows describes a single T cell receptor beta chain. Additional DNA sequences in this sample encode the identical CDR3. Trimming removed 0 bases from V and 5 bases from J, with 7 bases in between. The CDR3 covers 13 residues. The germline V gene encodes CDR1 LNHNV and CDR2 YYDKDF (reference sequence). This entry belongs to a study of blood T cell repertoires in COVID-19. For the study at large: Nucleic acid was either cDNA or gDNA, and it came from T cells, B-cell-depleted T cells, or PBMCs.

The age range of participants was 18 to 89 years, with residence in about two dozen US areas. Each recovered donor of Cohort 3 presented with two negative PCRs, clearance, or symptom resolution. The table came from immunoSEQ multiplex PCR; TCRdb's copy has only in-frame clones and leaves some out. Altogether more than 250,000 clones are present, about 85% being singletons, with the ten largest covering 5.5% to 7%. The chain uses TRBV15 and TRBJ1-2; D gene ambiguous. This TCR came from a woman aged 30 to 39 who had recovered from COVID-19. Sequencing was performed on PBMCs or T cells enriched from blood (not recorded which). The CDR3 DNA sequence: TGTGCCACCAGCAGAGATCGGGAGTATGGCTACACCTTC. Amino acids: CATSRDREYGYTF. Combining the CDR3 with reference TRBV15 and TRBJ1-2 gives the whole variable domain DAMVIQNPRYQVTQFGKPVTLSCSQTLNHNVMYWYQQKSSQAPKLLFHYYDKDFNNEADTPDNFQSRRPNTSFCFLDIRSPGLGDTAMYLCATSRDREYGYTFGSGTRLTVV.